Each of the 22 T cell receptor beta chains below was sequenced from the same sample in a study of cytomegalovirus exposure and HLA in healthy donors. It was with 60 Vbeta and 13 Jbeta primers that the PCR ran. Sequencing used immunoSEQ multiplex PCR; TCRdb keeps in-frame clones, though not all of them. The sample includes 200,000 to 300,000 clones, 80% to 90% of them seen just once. The source material was PBMCs. These receptors all stem from a girl aged 2 to 10 in good health and CMV-seronegative.

The rearrangement links TRBV19 to TRBJ1-2, with D possibly being TRBD1 (5 bases). The CDR3 is made up of 13 amino acids. The germline gives CDR1 LNHDA, CDR2 SQIVND (reference sequence). V was shortened by 9 bases and J by 7 bases, with 18 bases between the two germline ends. The CDR3 coding sequence is TGTGCCAGCTCCGACCGCCGAAGGGGTGGCTACACCTTC. Its protein product is CASSDRRRGGYTF.

V is TRBV4-1 and J is TRBJ1-2, with 12 positions matching TRBD1. Unmatched junction bases numbered 12, after V lost 3 bases and J lost 7 bases. The CDR3 spans 17 residues. Germline CDR1 is MGHRA and CDR2 is YSYEKL. CDR3 DNA sequence: TGCGCCAGCAGCCATCCGGGACAGGGGGCGCTTTGGGGTGGCTACACCTTC. It yields the protein CASSHPGQGALWGGYTF.

The chain joins TRBV11-2 to TRBJ2-7, with D possibly TRBD1 on 5 matching bases. Trimming cost V 1 base and J 4 bases, with 8 bases left between them. CDR3 size: 13 residues. Germline CDR1 reads SGHAT; CDR2 reads FQNNGV. This CDR3 is CASSLGRAYEQYF. DNA for the CDR3: TGTGCCAGCAGCTTAGGCAGGGCGTACGAGCAGTACTTC. Looking up the rest from reference TRBV11-2 and TRBJ2-7 gives the full variable domain: EAGVAQSPRYKIIEKRQSVAFWCNPISGHATLYWYQQILGQGPKLLIQFQNNGVVDDSQLPKDRFSAERLKGVDSTLKIQPAKLEDSAVYLCASSLGRAYEQYFGPGTRLTVT.

Concerning this clone itself: The same CDR3 can be traced to other DNA sequences in this sample. The gene calls are TRBV9 and TRBJ1-2, with 9 bases lining up with TRBD1. CDR3 length: 15 residues. From germline, CDR1 is SGDLS and CDR2 YYNGEE. Unmatched junction bases numbered 0, after V lost 0 bases and J lost 0 bases. CDR3 DNA sequence: TGTGCCAGCAGCGTAGGACAGGGGGCTAACTATGGCTACACCTTC. This gives the protein CASSVGQGANYGYTF.

This sequence joins TRBV6-6 and TRBJ2-2; D not certain. V dropped 6 bases and J dropped 6 bases, with 8 bases sitting between them. In germline, CDR1 is MNHNY, CDR2 SVGAGI (reference sequence). The CDR3 contains 12 residues. Here the CDR3 DNA reads TGTGCCAGCAGGATTACGGCCGGGGAGCTGTTTTTT. Translated: CASRITAGELFF.

The chain employs TRBV7-9 and TRBJ1-1; 7 nucleotides match TRBD1. This CDR3 comprises 11 residues. The V gene's germline CDR1 is SEHNR and CDR2 FQNEAQ (reference sequence). The CDR3 loop is CAGGANTEAFF. The CDR3 coding sequence is TGTGCAGGGGGCGCGAACACTGAAGCTTTCTTT. Complete variable domain (other parts from reference TRBV7-9 and TRBJ1-1): DTGVSQNPRHKITKRGQNVTFRCDPISEHNRLYWYRQTLGQGPEFLTYFQNEAQLEKSRLLSDRFSAERPKGSFSTLEIQRTEQGDSAMYLCAGGANTEAFFGQGTRLTVV.

The gene calls are TRBV9 and TRBJ2-3; D gene ambiguous. Germline V gene data show CDR1 as SGDLS and CDR2 as YYNGEE. The CDR3 consists of 12 residues. V was shortened by 3 bases and J by 8 bases, with 10 bases between the two germline ends. DNA for the CDR3: TGTGCCAGCAGCGGTGCACAATGTACGCAGTATTTT. Residues: CASSGAQCTQYF.

The rearrangement links TRBV5-1 to TRBJ2-1; 10 bases match TRBD2. The germline CDR1 and CDR2 sequences are SGHRS and YFSETQ. V lost 2 bases to trimming and J lost 1 base; unmatched junction nucleotides: 6. This CDR3 contains 17 residues. As DNA, the CDR3 is TGCGCCAGCAGCTTCACCGGGACTAGCGTTTCCTACAATGAGCAGTTCTTC. Protein sequence: CASSFTGTSVSYNEQFF.

The chain uses TRBV7-9 and TRBJ1-2, with 11 bases aligning to TRBD1. CDR1 and CDR2 from the germline V gene are SEHNR and FQNEAQ (reference sequence). The length of the CDR3 is 16 residues. After removal of 1 base from V and 4 bases from J, the junction contained 5 bases not matched to a gene. The CDR3 protein is CASSLEGTGGSYGYTF. Here the CDR3 DNA reads TGTGCCAGCAGCTTAGAAGGGACAGGGGGATCCTATGGCTACACCTTC.

The chain couples TRBV29-1 to TRBJ1-1; 7 bases are shared with TRBD1. The junction had 9 bases not matched to a gene; V was cut back by 7 bases and J by 4 bases. The CDR3 totals 13 residues. CDR1 is SQVTM, CDR2 ANQGSEA, per germline. The CDR3 DNA sequence: TGCAGCGGGGGGACAGAGTGGGCCACTGAAGCTTTCTTT. As protein: CSGGTEWATEAFF.

This chain joins TRBV5-1 and TRBJ2-5; TRBD1 is a possible D gene (5 bases). The CDR3 covers 16 residues. Trimming cost V 2 bases and J 5 bases, with 19 bases left between them. Per the germline V gene, CDR1 is SGHRS and CDR2 is YFSETQ. CDR3 in DNA: TGCGCCAGCAGCTTAACTGGGGCTTTGGGGTTGGAGACCCAGTACTTC. It specifies CASSLTGALGLETQYF.

This clone was recorded once. The chain combines TRBV19 with TRBJ1-5, with a tentative D call TRBD1 (5 bases). There are 16 residues in the CDR3. Germline V gene lookup returns CDR1 LNHDA and CDR2 SQIVND (reference sequence). V lost 5 bases and J 2 bases, leaving 16 bases between the germline ends. The CDR3 sequence: CASSFPPQQGNQPQHF. The CDR3 coding sequence is TGTGCCAGTAGTTTCCCACCCCAACAGGGCAATCAGCCCCAGCATTTT.

This chain joins TRBV6-5 and TRBJ2-7; D is undetermined. The CDR3 is 16 residues long. CDR1 MNHEY and CDR2 SVGAGI come from the germline V gene. Trimming removed 4 bases from V and 3 bases from J, with 19 bases in between. CDR3: CASSFPDKECRYEQYF. CDR3 in DNA: TGTGCCAGCAGTTTTCCCGACAAGGAATGCCGCTACGAGCAGTACTTC.

This CDR3 is CASSQTGVLDTQYF. Written as DNA, the CDR3 is TGTGCCAGCTCACAGACAGGGGTTCTAGATACGCAGTATTTT. This chain uses TRBV18 with TRBJ2-3; 8 bases map to TRBD1. The CDR3 has 14 residues. Germline V gene data show CDR1 as KGHSH and CDR2 as LQKENI. The V and J ends lost 4 bases and 5 bases, in that order; junction bases with no gene match: 5. The variable domain in full, with the rest retrieved from reference TRBV18 and TRBJ2-3, is NAGVMQNPRHLVRRRGQEARLRCSPMKGHSHVYWYRQLPEEGLKFMVYLQKENIIDESGMPKERFSAEFPKEGPSILRIQQVVRGDSAAYFCASSQTGVLDTQYFGPGTRLTVL.

This clone has only a few counts. This chain links TRBV6-5 with TRBJ2-7, with D possibly matching TRBD2 (6 bases). This CDR3 has 16 amino acids. Germline loops: CDR1 MNHEY, CDR2 SVGAGI. Trimming shortened V by 0 bases and J by 1 base, and 13 bases separated the two germline ends. The CDR3 bases are TGTGCCAGCAGTTACTCTGGGGGGAGAGGGTCCTACGAGCAGTACTTC. Protein product: CASSYSGGRGSYEQYF.

This clone was counted between two and nine times. The genes are TRBV11-1 and TRBJ2-1, with D perhaps TRBD2 (6 bases). This CDR3 comprises 16 residues. Germline CDR1 SGHAT, CDR2 FQDESV (reference sequence). Trimming removed 0 bases at V and 3 bases at J, with 12 bases between. CDR3 protein: CASSLAGGHLYNEQFF. The CDR3 bases are TGTGCCAGCAGCTTAGCTGGAGGGCACCTCTACAATGAGCAGTTCTTC. The variable domain in full, with the rest retrieved from reference TRBV11-1 and TRBJ2-1, is EAEVAQSPRYKITEKSQAVAFWCDPISGHATLYWYRQILGQGPELLVQFQDESVVDDSQLPKDRFSAERLKGVDSTLKIQPAELGDSAMYLCASSLAGGHLYNEQFFGPGTRLTVL.

The chain links TRBV2 to TRBJ2-3; 9 bases align to TRBD2. Per germline, CDR1 SNHLY and CDR2 FYNNEI. The CDR3 loop spans 16 amino acids. V trimming: 0 bases; J trimming: 2 bases; junction bases outside the gene matches: 3. The CDR3 reads CASSEAGGGDTDTQYF. CDR3 sequence (DNA): TGTGCCAGCAGTGAAGCGGGCGGGGGGGACACAGATACGCAGTATTTT.

The V call is TRBV5-4, the J call TRBJ1-1, with unresolved D. Trimming shortened V by 3 bases and J by 8 bases, and 17 bases separated the two germline ends. This CDR3 contains 14 residues. Germline lookup yields CDR1 SGHNT and CDR2 YYREEE (reference sequence). The DNA for the CDR3 is TGTGCCAGCAGCTCCCTACGGGGAGAGCAAGAAGCTTTCTTT. Protein sequence: CASSSLRGEQEAFF.

This clone was seen a few times. This sequence joins TRBV5-1 and TRBJ2-2, with TRBD2 matching over 7 bases. V dropped 2 bases and J dropped 6; count of bases not matched to a gene: 10. The germline CDR1 and CDR2 sequences are SGHRS and YFSETQ. The CDR3 extends over 16 amino acids. CDR3 loop: CASSFFPGLPSGELFF. CDR3 DNA sequence: TGCGCCAGCAGCTTTTTTCCGGGACTACCCTCCGGGGAGCTGTTTTTT. The variable domain in full, completed from reference TRBV5-1 and TRBJ2-2, reads KAGVTQTPRYLIKTRGQQVTLSCSPISGHRSVSWYQQTPGQGLQFLFEYFSETQRNKGNFPGRFSGRQFSNSRSEMNVSTLELGDSALYLCASSFFPGLPSGELFFGEGSRLTVL.

The chain uses TRBV25-1 and TRBJ2-7; 7 bases align to TRBD2. The J segment lost 2 bases and the V segment lost 10 bases, leaving 11 bases of the junction unmatched. The CDR3 contains 14 residues. Looked up from germline, CDR1 is MGHDK and CDR2 is SYGVNS. The chain's CDR3 is CAIPPTSGAYEQYF. CDR3 nucleotides: TGTGCCATTCCCCCTACCAGCGGGGCCTACGAGCAGTACTTC.

The CDR3 DNA follows: TGTGCCAGCACCTGGGGACTAGCGGGACTCAGCACAGATACGCAGTATTTT. It encodes CASTWGLAGLSTDTQYF. The chain uses TRBV7-9 and TRBJ2-3; 13 nucleotides line up with TRBD2. Per germline, CDR1 SEHNR and CDR2 FQNEAQ (reference sequence). This CDR3 has 17 amino acids. J lost 0 bases, V lost 7 bases, and 7 bases had no gene match.

This sequence joins TRBV6-5 and TRBJ1-2; the match to TRBD1 covers 8 bases. Germline assignment: CDR1 MNHEY and CDR2 SVGAGI. J gave up 4 bases and V 2 bases, and 6 bases lay outside the gene matches. The CDR3 is made up of 15 amino acids. The CDR3 sequence: CASSYTGTGPYGYTF. The CDR3 bases are TGTGCCAGCAGTTACACCGGGACAGGCCCCTATGGCTACACCTTC.